This T cell receptor (beta chain) stems from a study of identical twins. General study points: Cross-sectional statistics underpinned the conclusions; the same donors were not followed.

Comment on this clonotype: Its antigen is still unknown. Germline and junction disagree at one end, which may indicate a read error.

CDR1 is SGHRS and CDR2 is YFSETQ in the germline V gene. This CDR3 is built from 12 residues. One entry per CDR3 protein, called by TCRdb with MiXCR from the 5' RACE reads. The sample holds 1.5 million or so distinct CDR3 sequences, under 35% seen once. The sample taken for sequencing was cord blood. The receptor's source is a newborn girl in good health. The chain employs TRBV5-1 and TRBJ2-5; no reliable D call. The CDR3 here is CVSSLEVETQYF. CDR3 sequence (DNA): TGCGTCAGCAGCTTGGAAGTAGAGACCCAGTACTTC.